This entry features one T cell receptor (beta chain) sequence. Vbeta (60) and Jbeta (13) primers were used in the PCR. This table comes from immunoSEQ multiplex PCR, and its TCRdb copy is limited to in-frame clones, with some not included. Counted here are around 65,000 clones, approximately 83% occurring once; the ten biggest clones make up 9.5% to 12%. The data were taken from a study of cytomegalovirus exposure and HLA in healthy donors. Germline V gives CDR1 SGHDT, CDR2 YYEEEE. Trimming took 3 bases from V and 2 from J, leaving 15 bases between them. CDR3 size: 16 residues. The TCR sequence derives from a female donor in good health and CMV-seronegative. The chain employs TRBV5-6 and TRBJ1-5; D is ambiguous. The sequenced sample consisted of PBMCs. CDR3: CASSSKWGEGNQPQHF. The CDR3 DNA reads as TGTGCCAGCAGCTCCAAGTGGGGAGAGGGCAATCAGCCCCAGCATTTT.